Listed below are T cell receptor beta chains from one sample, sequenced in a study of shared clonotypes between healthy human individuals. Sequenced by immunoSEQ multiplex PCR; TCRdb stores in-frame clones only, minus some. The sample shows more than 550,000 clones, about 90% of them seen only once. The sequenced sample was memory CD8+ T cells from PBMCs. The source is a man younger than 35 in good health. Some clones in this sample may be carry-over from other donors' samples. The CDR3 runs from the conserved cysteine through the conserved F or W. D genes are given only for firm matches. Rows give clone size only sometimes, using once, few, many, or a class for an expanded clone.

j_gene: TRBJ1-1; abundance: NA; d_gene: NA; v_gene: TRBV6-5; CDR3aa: CASSPLGENTEAFF; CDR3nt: TGTGCCAGCAGTCCGCTGGGGGAGAACACTGAAGCTTTCTTT
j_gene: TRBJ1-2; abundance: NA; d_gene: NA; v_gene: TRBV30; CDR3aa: CAWSFGPGDFGYTF; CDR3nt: TGTGCCTGGAGTTTTGGACCCGGGGATTTTGGCTACACCTTC
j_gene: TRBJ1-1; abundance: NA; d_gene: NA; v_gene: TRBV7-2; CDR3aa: CASSLAGHLNQGLNTEAFF; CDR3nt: TGTGCCAGCAGCTTAGCCGGTCACCTTAACCAGGGCTTAAACACTGAAGCTTTCTTT
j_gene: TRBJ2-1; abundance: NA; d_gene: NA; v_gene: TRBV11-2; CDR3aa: CASSLAPDRDEQFF; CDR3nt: TGTGCCAGCAGCTTAGCACCCGACCGCGATGAGCAGTTCTTC
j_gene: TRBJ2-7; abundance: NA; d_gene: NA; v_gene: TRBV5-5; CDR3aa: CASSLGGLYEQYF; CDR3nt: TGTGCCAGCAGCTTAGGAGGTCTCTACGAGCAGTACTTC
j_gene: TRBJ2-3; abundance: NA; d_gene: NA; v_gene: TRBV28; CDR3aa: CASSLEGAGDTQYF; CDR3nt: TGTGCCAGCAGTTTGGAGGGGGCAGGAGATACGCAGTATTTT
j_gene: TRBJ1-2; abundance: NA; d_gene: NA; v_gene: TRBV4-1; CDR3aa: CASSQEWGVRATYGYTF; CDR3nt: TGCGCCAGCAGCCAAGAATGGGGGGTCAGGGCGACCTATGGCTACACCTTC
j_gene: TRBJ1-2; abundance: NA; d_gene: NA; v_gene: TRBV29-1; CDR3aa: CSVTGSNYGYTF; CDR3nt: TGCAGCGTTACAGGGTCTAACTATGGCTACACCTTC
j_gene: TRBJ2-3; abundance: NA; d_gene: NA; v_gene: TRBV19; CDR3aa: CASSGWEGTDTQYF; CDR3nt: TGTGCCAGTAGTGGGTGGGAGGGCACAGATACGCAGTATTTT
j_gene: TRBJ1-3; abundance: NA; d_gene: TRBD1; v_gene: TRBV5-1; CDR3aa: CASSSHRQGSDSGNTIYF; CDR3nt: TGCGCCAGCAGCTCCCACCGACAGGGAAGCGACTCTGGAAACACCATATATTTT
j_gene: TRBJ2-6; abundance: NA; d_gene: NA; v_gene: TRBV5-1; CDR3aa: CASSFPRDLLSGANVLTF; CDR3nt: TGCGCCAGCAGCTTCCCCCGGGACCTCCTCTCTGGGGCCAACGTCCTGACTTTC
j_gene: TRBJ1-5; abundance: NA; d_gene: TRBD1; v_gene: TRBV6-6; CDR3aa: CASSSDRGDGQPQHF; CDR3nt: TGTGCCAGCAGTTCCGACAGGGGAGACGGTCAGCCCCAGCATTTT
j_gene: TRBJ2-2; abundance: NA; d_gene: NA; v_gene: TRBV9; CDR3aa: CASSPFNTGELFF; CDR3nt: TGTGCCAGCAGCCCATTTAACACCGGGGAGCTGTTTTTT
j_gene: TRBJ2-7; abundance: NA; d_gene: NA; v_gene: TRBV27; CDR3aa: CASSLRDSQNLYEQYF; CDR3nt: TGTGCCAGCAGTTTGCGGGACTCACAGAACCTCTACGAGCAGTACTTC
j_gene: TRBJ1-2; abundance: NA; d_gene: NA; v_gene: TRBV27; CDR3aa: CASSLVGAAYGYTF; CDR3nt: TGTGCCAGCAGTTTGGTTGGGGCAGCCTATGGCTACACCTTC
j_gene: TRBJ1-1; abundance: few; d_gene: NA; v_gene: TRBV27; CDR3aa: CASSLGRYTEAFF; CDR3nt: TGTGCCAGCAGTTTAGGGAGGTACACTGAAGCTTTCTTT
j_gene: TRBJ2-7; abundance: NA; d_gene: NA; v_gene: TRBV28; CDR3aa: CATIERVMSSYEQYF; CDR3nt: TGTGCCACAATTGAGCGGGTTATGAGCTCCTACGAGCAGTACTTC
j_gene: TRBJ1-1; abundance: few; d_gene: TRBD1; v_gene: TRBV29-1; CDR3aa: CSARGQLTEAFF; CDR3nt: TGCAGCGCTAGGGGGCAATTGACTGAAGCTTTCTTT
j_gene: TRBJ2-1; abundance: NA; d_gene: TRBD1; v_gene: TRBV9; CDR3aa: CASSGRDRVNEQFF; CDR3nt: TGTGCCAGCAGCGGCCGGGACAGGGTGAATGAGCAGTTCTTC
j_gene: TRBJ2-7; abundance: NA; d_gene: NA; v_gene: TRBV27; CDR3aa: CASSFGSPYEQYF; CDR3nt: TGTGCCAGCAGTTTCGGGTCCCCCTACGAGCAGTACTTC
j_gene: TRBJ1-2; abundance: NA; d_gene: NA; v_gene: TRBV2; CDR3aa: CASSFTQGTLLNYGYTF; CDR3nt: TGTGCCAGCAGTTTCACCCAGGGGACCCTCCTTAACTATGGCTACACCTTC
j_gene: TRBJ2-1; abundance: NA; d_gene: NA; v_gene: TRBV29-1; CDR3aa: CSVELIYNEQFF; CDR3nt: TGCAGCGTTGAACTAATCTACAATGAGCAGTTCTTC
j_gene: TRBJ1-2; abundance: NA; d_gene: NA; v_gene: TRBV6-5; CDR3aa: CASSYSHRIYGYTF; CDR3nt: TGTGCCAGCAGTTACTCGCACAGGATCTATGGCTACACCTTC
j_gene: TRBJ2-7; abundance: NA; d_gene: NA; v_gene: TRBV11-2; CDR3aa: CASSLDPRGEQYF; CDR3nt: TGTGCCAGCAGCTTAGATCCGAGAGGGGAGCAGTACTTC
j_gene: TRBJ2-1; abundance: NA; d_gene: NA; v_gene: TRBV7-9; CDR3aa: CASRNDRSSYNEQFF; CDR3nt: TGTGCCAGCAGAAACGACAGGAGCTCCTACAATGAGCAGTTCTTC
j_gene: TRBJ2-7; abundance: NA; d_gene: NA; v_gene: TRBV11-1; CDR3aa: CASSLGEGADPAYEQYF; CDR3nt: TGTGCCAGCAGCTTGGGGGAAGGGGCGGACCCGGCCTACGAGCAGTACTTC
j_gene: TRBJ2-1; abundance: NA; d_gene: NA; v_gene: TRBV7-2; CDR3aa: CASSQLPGGLEQFF; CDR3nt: TGTGCCAGCAGCCAACTCCCCGGCGGCCTCGAGCAGTTCTTC
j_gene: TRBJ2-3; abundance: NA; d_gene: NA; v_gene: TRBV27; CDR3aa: CASSAYPDTYTQYF; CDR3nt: TGTGCCAGCAGTGCCTATCCCGACACCTATACGCAGTATTTT
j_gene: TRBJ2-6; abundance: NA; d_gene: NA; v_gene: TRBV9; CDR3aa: CASSDGEANVLTF; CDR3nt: TGTGCCAGCAGCGACGGAGAGGCCAACGTCCTGACTTTC
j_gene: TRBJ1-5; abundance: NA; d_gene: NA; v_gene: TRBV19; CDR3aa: CASSDLARDSYSNQPQHF; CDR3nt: TGTGCCAGTAGTGACCTGGCCAGGGACTCCTATAGCAATCAGCCCCAGCATTTT
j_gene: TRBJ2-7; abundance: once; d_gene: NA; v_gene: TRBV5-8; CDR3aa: CASSLEWGPISYEQYF; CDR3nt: TGTGCCAGCAGCTTGGAGTGGGGGCCGATCTCCTACGAGCAGTACTTC
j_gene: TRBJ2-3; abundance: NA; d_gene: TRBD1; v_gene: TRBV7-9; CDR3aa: CASSVRDRGVTDTQYF; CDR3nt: TGTGCCAGCAGCGTTCGGGACAGGGGTGTCACAGATACGCAGTATTTT
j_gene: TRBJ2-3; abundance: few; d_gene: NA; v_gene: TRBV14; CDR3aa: CASSQDIEVVGTDTQYF; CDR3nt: TGTGCCAGCAGCCAAGATATAGAGGTGGTCGGCACAGATACGCAGTATTTT
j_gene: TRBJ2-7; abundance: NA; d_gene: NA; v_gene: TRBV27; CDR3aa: CASSFAKGREQYF; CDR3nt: TGTGCCAGCAGTTTTGCTAAGGGGAGGGAGCAGTACTTC
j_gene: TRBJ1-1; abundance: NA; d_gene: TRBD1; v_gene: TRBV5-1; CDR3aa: CASRPGTGGASEAFF; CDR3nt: TGCGCCAGCAGGCCCGGGACAGGGGGCGCCTCTGAAGCTTTCTTT
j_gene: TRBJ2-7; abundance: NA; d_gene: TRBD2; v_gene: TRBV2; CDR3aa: CASSESSVGGSPSYEQYF; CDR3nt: TGTGCCAGCAGTGAATCCTCCGTGGGAGGGTCCCCCTCCTACGAGCAGTACTTC